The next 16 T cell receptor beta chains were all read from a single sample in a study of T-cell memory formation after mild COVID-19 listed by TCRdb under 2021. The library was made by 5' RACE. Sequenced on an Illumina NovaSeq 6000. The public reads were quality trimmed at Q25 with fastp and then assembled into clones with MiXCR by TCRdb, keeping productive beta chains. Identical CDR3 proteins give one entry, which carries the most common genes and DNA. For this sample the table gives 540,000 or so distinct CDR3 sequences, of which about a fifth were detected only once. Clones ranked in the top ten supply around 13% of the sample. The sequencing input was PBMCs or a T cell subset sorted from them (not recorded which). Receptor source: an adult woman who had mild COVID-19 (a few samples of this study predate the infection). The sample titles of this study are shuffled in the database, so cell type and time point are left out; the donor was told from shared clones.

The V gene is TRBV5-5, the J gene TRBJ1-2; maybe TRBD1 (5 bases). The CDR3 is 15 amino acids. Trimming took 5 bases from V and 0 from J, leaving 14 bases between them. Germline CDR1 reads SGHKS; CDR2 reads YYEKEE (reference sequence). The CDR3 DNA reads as TGTGCCAGCAGGTCGACGGGGGAGTCTAACTATGGCTACACCTTC. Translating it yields CASRSTGESNYGYTF.

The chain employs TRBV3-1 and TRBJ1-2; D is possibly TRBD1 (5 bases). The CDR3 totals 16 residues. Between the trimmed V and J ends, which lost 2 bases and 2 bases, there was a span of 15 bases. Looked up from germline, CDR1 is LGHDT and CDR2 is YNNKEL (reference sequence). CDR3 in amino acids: CASSQTSLGANYGYTF. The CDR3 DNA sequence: TGTGCCAGCAGCCAAACCTCCCTAGGGGCGAACTATGGCTACACCTTC.

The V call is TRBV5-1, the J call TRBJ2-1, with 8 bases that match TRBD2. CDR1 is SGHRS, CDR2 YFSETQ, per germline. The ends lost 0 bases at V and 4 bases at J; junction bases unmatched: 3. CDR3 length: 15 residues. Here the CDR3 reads CASSLVSGIYNEQFF. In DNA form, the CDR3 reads TGCGCCAGCAGCTTGGTTAGCGGGATATACAATGAGCAGTTCTTC.

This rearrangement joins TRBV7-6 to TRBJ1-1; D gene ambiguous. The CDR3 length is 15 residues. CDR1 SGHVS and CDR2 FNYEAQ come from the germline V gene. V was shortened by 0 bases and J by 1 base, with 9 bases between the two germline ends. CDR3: CASSLARDQNTEAFF. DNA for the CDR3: TGTGCCAGCAGCTTAGCGCGGGATCAGAACACTGAAGCTTTCTTT.

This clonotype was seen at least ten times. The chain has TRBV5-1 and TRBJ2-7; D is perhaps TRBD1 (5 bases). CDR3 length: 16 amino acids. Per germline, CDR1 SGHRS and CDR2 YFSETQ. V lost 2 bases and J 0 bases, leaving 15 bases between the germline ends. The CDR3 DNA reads TGCGCCAGCAGCTTTAGGGGTTCGGTGAGCTCCTACGAGCAGTACTTC. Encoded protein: CASSFRGSVSSYEQYF.

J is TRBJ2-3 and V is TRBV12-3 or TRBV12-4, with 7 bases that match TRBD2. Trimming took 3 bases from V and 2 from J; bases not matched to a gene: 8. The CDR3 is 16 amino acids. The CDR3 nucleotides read TGTGCCAGCAGTTTCCTAGCGGAGCCCCTCACAGATACGCAGTATTTT. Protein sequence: CASSFLAEPLTDTQYF.

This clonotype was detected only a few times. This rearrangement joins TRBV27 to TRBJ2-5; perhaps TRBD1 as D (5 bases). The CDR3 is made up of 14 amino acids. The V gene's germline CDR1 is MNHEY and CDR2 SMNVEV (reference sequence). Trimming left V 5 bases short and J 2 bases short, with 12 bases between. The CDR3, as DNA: TGTGCCAGCAGTCCTCCTAACAGGCAAGAGACCCAGTACTTC. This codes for CASSPPNRQETQYF.

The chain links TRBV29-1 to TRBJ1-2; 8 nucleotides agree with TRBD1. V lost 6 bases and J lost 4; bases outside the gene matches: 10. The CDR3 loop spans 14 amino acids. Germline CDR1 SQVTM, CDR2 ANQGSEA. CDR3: CSVTQGANGYGYTF. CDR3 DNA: TGCAGCGTCACCCAGGGGGCGAACGGCTATGGCTACACCTTC.

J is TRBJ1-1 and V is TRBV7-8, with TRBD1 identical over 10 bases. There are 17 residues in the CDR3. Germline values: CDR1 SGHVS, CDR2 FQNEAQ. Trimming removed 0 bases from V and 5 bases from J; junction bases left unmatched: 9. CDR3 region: CASSLAGTGDLRTEAFF. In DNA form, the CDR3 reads TGTGCCAGCAGCTTAGCGGGGACAGGGGACCTACGGACTGAAGCTTTCTTT.

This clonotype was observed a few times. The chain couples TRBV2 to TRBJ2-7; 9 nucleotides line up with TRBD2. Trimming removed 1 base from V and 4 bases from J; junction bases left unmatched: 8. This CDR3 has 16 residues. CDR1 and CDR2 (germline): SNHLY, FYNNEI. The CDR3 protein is CASSEVERGDGYEQYF. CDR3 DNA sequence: TGTGCCAGCAGTGAAGTCGAGCGGGGGGACGGTTACGAGCAGTACTTC.

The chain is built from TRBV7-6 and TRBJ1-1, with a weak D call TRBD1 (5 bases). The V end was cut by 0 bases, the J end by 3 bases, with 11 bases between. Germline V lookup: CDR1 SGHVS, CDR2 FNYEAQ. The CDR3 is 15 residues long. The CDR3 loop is CASSLARGLHTEAFF. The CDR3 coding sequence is TGTGCCAGCAGCTTAGCTCGGGGACTTCACACTGAAGCTTTCTTT.

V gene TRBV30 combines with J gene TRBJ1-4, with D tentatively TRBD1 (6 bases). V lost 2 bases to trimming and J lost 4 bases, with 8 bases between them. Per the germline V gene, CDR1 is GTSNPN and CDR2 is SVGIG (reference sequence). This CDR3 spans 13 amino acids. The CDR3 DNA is TGTGCCTGGAGTACAGGGTTTAATGAAAAACTGTTTTTT. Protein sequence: CAWSTGFNEKLFF.

The CDR3 sequence: CATSELADTGELFF. As DNA, the CDR3 is TGTGCCACCAGCGAACTAGCGGACACCGGGGAGCTGTTTTTT. The chain is built from TRBV15 and TRBJ2-2; 8 bases map to TRBD2. V was clipped by 5 bases and J by 3 bases; unmatched bases: 2. There are 14 residues in the CDR3. Germline V gene sequence: CDR1 LNHNV, CDR2 YYDKDF (reference sequence).

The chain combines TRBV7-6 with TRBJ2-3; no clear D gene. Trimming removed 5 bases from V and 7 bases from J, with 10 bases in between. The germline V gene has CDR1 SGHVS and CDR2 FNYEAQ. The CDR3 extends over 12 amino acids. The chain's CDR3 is CASSPDDYTQYF. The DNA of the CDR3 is TGTGCCAGCAGCCCGGACGATTATACGCAGTATTTT.

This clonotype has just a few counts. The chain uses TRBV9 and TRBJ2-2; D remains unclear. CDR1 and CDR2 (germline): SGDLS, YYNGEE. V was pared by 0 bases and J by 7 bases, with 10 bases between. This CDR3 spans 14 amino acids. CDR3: CASSVVSSGGELFF. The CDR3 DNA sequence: TGTGCCAGCAGCGTAGTTTCGAGTGGCGGGGAGCTGTTTTTT. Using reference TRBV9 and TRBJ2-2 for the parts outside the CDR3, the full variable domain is DSGVTQTPKHLITATGQRVTLRCSPRSGDLSVYWYQQSLDQGLQFLIQYYNGEERAKGNILERFSAQQFPDLHSELNLSSLELGDSALYFCASSVVSSGGELFFGEGSRLTVL.

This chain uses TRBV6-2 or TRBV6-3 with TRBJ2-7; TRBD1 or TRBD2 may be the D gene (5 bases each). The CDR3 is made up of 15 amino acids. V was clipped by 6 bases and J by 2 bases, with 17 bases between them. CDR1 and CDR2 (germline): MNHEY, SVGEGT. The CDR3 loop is CASRGDSAPPYEQYF. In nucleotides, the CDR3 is TGTGCCAGCAGAGGGGATAGCGCCCCCCCCTACGAGCAGTACTTC.